The source of this T cell receptor beta chain is a study of a mutant IDH1 vaccine in newly diagnosed glioma. Study-wide context: Vaccination began 4-6 weeks post radiotherapy alone, or with temozolomide cycles.

Documented time point: week 23, last vaccination. Vaccination used 300 ug of mutant IDH1 20-mer peptide per dose, with topical imiquimod. The donors' diagnosis was new WHO grade 3 or 4 astrocytoma that was IDH1-mutant and ATRX-lost. Germline V gene data show CDR1 as MRHNA and CDR2 as SNTAGT. This CDR3 has 14 amino acids. V was pared by 0 bases and J by 7 bases, with 12 bases between. This clone was seen a few times. Its target is not known. Method: immunoSEQ multiplex PCR; TCRdb's copy keeps in-frame clones and lacks some. The sample consists of around 60,000 clones, about 85% of them appearing once. The gene calls are TRBV6-4 and TRBJ1-1; TRBD1 is a possible D gene (6 bases). Here the sequenced sample was PBMCs, taken from a glioma patient whose treatment included an IDH1 peptide vaccine. This receptor was taken from a man younger than 45 with glioma. This chain's CDR3 is CASSDSGEGGEAFF. The DNA of the CDR3 is TGTGCCAGCAGTGACTCAGGAGAGGGGGGTGAAGCTTTCTTT.